This TCR beta chain was obtained from a study of blood T cell repertoires in COVID-19. Study-level information: PBMCs, B-cell-depleted T cells, or T cells were the source of the cDNA or gDNA that made up the material.

This CDR3 is built from 18 residues. Everyone who took part was roughly 18 to 89 years old, and they came from about 25 US areas. Cohort 3 recovered donors had two negative PCRs, clearance, or symptom resolution. Assay used: immunoSEQ multiplex PCR; TCRdb lists only in-frame clones, some missing. The table lists about 370,000 clones, 85% to 90% of them singletons, with approximately 1% in the top ten. Source material: PBMCs or T cells enriched from blood (not recorded which). The TCR was taken from a man between 18 and 29 years old who had recovered from COVID-19. The V gene is TRBV21-1, the J gene TRBJ2-1; TRBD1, the table's D call, was not compared with the DNA. TRBV21-1 is a pseudogene locus. CDR3 in DNA: TGTGCCAGCAGCAAGAGTCCGGACAGGGGGCAAGGGTACAATGAGCAGTTCTTC. This encodes CASSKSPDRGQGYNEQFF.